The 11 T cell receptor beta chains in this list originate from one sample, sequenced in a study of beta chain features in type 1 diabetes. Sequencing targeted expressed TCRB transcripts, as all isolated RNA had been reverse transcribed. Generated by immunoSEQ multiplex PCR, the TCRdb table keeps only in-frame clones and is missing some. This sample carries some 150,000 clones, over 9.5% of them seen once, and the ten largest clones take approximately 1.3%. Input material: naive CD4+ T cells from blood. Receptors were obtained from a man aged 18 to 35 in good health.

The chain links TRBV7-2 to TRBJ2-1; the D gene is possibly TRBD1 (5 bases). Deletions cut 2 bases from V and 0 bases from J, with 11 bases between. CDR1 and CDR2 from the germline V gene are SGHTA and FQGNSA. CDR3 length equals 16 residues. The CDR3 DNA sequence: TGTGCCAGCAGCTTAAGCAGGGCTGGCTCCTACAATGAGCAGTTCTTC. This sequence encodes CASSLSRAGSYNEQFF.

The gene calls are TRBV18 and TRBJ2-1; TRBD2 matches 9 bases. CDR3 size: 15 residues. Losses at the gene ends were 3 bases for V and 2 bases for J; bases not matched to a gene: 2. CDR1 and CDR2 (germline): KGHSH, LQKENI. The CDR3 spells CASSPLAGTYNEQFF. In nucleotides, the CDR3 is TGTGCCAGCTCACCTCTAGCGGGGACCTACAATGAGCAGTTCTTC.

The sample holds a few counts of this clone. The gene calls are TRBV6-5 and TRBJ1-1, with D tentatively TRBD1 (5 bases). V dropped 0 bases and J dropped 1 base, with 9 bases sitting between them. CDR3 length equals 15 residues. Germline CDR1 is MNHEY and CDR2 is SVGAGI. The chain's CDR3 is CASSYSWQGNTEAFF. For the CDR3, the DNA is TGTGCCAGCAGTTACTCTTGGCAGGGGAACACTGAAGCTTTCTTT.

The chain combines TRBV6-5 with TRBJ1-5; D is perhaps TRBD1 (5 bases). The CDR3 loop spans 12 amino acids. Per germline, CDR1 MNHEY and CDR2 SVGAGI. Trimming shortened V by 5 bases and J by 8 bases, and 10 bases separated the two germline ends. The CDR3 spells CASSTGGEPQHF. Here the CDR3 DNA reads TGTGCCAGCAGTACGGGGGGTGAGCCCCAGCATTTT.

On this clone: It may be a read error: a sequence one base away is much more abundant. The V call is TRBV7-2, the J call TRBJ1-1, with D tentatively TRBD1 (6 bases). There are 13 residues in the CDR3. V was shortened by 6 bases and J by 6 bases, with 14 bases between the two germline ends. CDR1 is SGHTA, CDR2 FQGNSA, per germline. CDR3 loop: CASRPGHGAEAFF. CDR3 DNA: TGTGCCAGCAGACCGGGACATGGGGCTGAAGCTTTCTTT.

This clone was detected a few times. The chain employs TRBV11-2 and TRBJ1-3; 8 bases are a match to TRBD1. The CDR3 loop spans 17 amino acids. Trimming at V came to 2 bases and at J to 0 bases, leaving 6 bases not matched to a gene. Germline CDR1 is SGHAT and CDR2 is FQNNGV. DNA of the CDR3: TGTGCCAGCAGCTTAATCCGGACAGGGAACTCTGGAAACACCATATATTTT. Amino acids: CASSLIRTGNSGNTIYF.

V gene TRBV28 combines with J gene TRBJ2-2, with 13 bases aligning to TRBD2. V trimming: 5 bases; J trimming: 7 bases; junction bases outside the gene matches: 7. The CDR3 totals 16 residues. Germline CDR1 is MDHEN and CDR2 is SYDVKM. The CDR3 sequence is CASSGLAGVALGELFF. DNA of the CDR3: TGTGCCAGCAGTGGACTAGCGGGGGTAGCCCTCGGGGAGCTGTTTTTT.

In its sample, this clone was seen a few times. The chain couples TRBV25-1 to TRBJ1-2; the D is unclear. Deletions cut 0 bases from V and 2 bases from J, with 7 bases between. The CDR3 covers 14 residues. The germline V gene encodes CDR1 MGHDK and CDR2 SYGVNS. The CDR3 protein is CASSEYAGNYGYTF. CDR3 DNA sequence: TGTGCCAGCAGTGAATATGCAGGCAACTATGGCTACACCTTC.

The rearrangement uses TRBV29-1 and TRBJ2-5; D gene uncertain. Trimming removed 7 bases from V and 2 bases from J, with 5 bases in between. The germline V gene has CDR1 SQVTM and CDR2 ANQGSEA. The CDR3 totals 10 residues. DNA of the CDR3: TGCAGCGCTACTCAAGAGACCCAGTACTTC. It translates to CSATQETQYF.

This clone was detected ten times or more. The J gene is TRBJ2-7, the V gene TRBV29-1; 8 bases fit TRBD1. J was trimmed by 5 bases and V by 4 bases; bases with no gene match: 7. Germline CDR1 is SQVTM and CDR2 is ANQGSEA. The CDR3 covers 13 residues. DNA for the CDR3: TGCAGCGTTGTAAGGACAGGGAAGAACGAGCAGTACTTC. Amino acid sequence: CSVVRTGKNEQYF.

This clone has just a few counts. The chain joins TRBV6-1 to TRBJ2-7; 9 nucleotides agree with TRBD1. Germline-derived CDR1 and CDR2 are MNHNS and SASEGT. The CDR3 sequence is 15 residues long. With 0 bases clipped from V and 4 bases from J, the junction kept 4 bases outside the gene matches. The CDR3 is CASSEATGGNYEQYF. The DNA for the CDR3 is TGTGCCAGCAGTGAAGCGACAGGGGGTAATTACGAGCAGTACTTC.